This entry lists 2 T cell receptor beta chains sequenced from one sample in a study of monozygotic twins with inflammatory bowel disease. TCRdb reanalyzed the 5' RACE reads, giving one entry per CDR3 protein sequence and no DNA. The table gives 350,000 to 400,000 distinct CDR3 sequences; the top ten clones make up just over 2.5% of it. The material sequenced was blood. These receptors originate from a human donor with ulcerative colitis or Crohn's disease, or a healthy co-twin of an affected twin (not recorded which).

This chain connects TRBV11-1 to TRBJ1-2; the TRBD1 assignment by TCRdb is unverifiable without DNA. The V gene's germline CDR1 is SGHAT and CDR2 FQDESV (reference sequence). This CDR3 is built from 19 residues. The CDR3: CASSSIILERDRGLSGYTF. The whole variable domain, remainder taken from reference TRBV11-1 and TRBJ1-2, is EAEVAQSPRYKITEKSQAVAFWCDPISGHATLYWYRQILGQGPELLVQFQDESVVDDSQLPKDRFSAERLKGVDSTLKIQPAELGDSAMYLCASSSIILERDRGLSGYTFGSGTRLTVV.

V and J are TRBV4-2 and TRBJ2-5; no DNA is available, so the TRBD2 call from TCRdb remains unchecked. Germline assignment: CDR1 LGHNA and CDR2 YNFKEQ. The CDR3 length is 14 residues. The CDR3 protein is CASSQPVSRETQYF.